The present entry profiles one TCR beta chain with its context. The CDR3 length is 14 residues. CDR1 is SGHNT and CDR2 is YYREEE in the germline V gene (reference sequence). Trimming cost V 4 bases and J 1 base, with 11 bases left between them. This entry belongs to a study of blood T cell repertoires in COVID-19. As handled by the study authors: Amplification from reference gene primers served as the basis for estimated nucleated cell counts. Here immunoSEQ multiplex PCR was the method, and the copy in TCRdb shows in-frame clones only, minus some. Clone size and the V and J calls come from that table; the DNA yielded D and trimming. The table records 100,000 or so clones, 88% of them present only once.

What was sequenced was peripheral blood. This receptor was obtained from a woman aged 60-75 years with acute or convalescent COVID-19. The rearrangement joins TRBV5-4 to TRBJ1-2, with a weak D call TRBD1 (5 bases). The CDR3 loop is CASSIRGVNYGYTF. In nucleotides, the CDR3 is TGTGCCAGCAGCATTAGGGGCGTTAACTATGGCTACACCTTC.